The 6 T cell receptor beta chains below were found in one sample sequenced in a study of human T cells and chemical hapten exposure. TCRdb fed the RACE reads into MiXCR, producing one record per CDR3 protein. The sample yields some 84,000 distinct CDR3 sequences, 8.5% to 9% seen once. Time point given: pre-sensitization, week 0. Treatment: therapeutic diphenylcyclopropenone sensitization with weekly scalp DPC. This sample comprised whole blood, obtained in connection with sensitization to the hapten diphenylcyclopropenone (DPC). The receptors were sampled from a man in his forties with alopecia areata. Some clones in this sample may be carry-over from other donors' samples.

This clonotype was observed a few times. The chain links TRBV28 to TRBJ2-7, with 9 nucleotides matching TRBD1. CDR1 and CDR2 from the germline V gene are MDHEN and SYDVKM. J lost 2 bases, V lost 4 bases, and 9 bases had no gene match. CDR3 size: 16 residues. In DNA, the CDR3 is TGTGCCAGCAGTTCAAACCGGGACAGGGCCCCCTACGAGCAGTACTTC. This gives the protein CASSSNRDRAPYEQYF.

The genes are TRBV6-2 or TRBV6-3 and TRBJ2-3; the D gene is possibly TRBD2 (5 bases). The CDR3 runs to 15 residues. Trimming cost V 6 bases and J 4 bases, with 17 bases left between them. From germline, CDR1 is MNHEY and CDR2 SVGEGT. The CDR3 bases are TGTGCCAGCAGACTAAGCGGAGGCTCTTCAGATACGCAGTATTTT. Protein: CASRLSGGSSDTQYF.

This clonotype was picked up many times. V gene TRBV10-3 combines with J gene TRBJ1-2; no clear D gene. Germline V gene sequence: CDR1 ENHRY, CDR2 SYGVKD. V lost 0 bases, J lost 2 bases, and 7 bases lay in between. The CDR3 is made up of 14 amino acids. The CDR3 DNA reads as TGTGCCATCAGTGAGTCTGGTCTCAACTATGGCTACACCTTC. Amino acid sequence: CAISESGLNYGYTF.

The gene calls are TRBV25-1 and TRBJ1-1; D gene unclear. The germline V gene encodes CDR1 MGHDK and CDR2 SYGVNS. Trimming took off 5 bases at V and 8 bases at J, with 15 bases between the two ends. The CDR3 runs 13 residues. CDR3 residues: CASSPVARPEAFF. The DNA for the CDR3 is TGTGCCAGCAGTCCCGTGGCCCGGCCAGAAGCTTTCTTT.

This clonotype showed up many times. The rearrangement uses TRBV27 and TRBJ2-7; 12 positions match TRBD2. The CDR3 sequence is 16 residues long. J gave up 5 bases and V 6 bases, and 11 bases lay outside the gene matches. Germline values: CDR1 MNHEY, CDR2 SMNVEV (reference sequence). CDR3 bases: TGTGCCAGCAGCTTTGGGCTAGCGGGAGGGAGTAACGAGCAGTACTTC. Translation: CASSFGLAGGSNEQYF.

At least ten counts were recorded for this clonotype. The rearrangement joins TRBV5-1 to TRBJ2-3; D remains ambiguous. Looked up from germline, CDR1 is SGHRS and CDR2 is YFSETQ. V lost 4 bases and J lost 4, with 7 bases in between. CDR3 length equals 12 residues. The CDR3 bases are TGCGCCAGCAGCCTCCAGCCAGATACGCAGTATTTT. It is translated as CASSLQPDTQYF.